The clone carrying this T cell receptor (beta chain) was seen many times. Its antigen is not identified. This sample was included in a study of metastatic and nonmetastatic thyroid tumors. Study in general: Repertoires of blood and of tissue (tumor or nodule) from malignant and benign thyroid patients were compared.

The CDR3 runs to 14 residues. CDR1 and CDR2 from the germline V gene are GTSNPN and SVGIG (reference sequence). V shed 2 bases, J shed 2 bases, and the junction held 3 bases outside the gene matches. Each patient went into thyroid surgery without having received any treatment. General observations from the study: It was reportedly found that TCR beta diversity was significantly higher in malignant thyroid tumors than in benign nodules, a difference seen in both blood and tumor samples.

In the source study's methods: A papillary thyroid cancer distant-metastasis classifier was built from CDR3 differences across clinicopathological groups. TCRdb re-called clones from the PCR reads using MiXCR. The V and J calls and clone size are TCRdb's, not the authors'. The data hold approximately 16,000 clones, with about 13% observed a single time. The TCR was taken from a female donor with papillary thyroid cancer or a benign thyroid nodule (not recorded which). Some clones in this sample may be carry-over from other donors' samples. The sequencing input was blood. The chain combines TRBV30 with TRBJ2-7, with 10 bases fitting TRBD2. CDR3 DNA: TGTGCCTGGAGTATACTAGCGGGGACCTACGAGCAGTACTTC. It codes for CAWSILAGTYEQYF. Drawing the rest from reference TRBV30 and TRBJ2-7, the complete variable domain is SQTIHQWPATLVQPVGSPLSLECTVEGTSNPNLYWYRQAAGRGLQLLFYSVGIGQISSEVPQNLSASRPQDRQFILSSKKLLLSDSGFYLCAWSILAGTYEQYFGPGTRLTVT.